These 2 T cell receptor beta chains came from one sample sequenced in a study of Graves' ophthalmopathy and Graves' hyperthyroidism. Researchers took RNA transcripts and amplified TCR beta CDR3 regions from them. HTBI primers were used in a first-round RT-PCR, which preceded a second-round multiplex PCR. TCRdb ran MiXCR on the multiplex PCR reads and lists one entry per CDR3 protein. Of about 620,000 distinct CDR3 sequences in the sample, about 20% were seen once. Input material: peripheral blood. The receptors stem from a woman aged 18-29 years with stable Graves' hyperthyroidism. Some clones in this sample may be carry-over from other donors' samples.

This clonotype was recorded many times. V usage is TRBV20-1 and J usage is TRBJ2-7; 11 bases line up with TRBD2. The CDR3 is made up of 13 amino acids. CDR1 is DFQATT and CDR2 is SNEGSKA in the germline V gene (reference sequence). V lost 6 bases to trimming and J lost 2 bases; unmatched junction nucleotides: 3. CDR3 sequence (DNA): TGCAGTGCATTAGCGGGAGGGACCTACGAGCAGTACTTC. Protein sequence: CSALAGGTYEQYF.

This clonotype was seen repeatedly, ten times or more. J is TRBJ1-2 and V is TRBV15; TRBD1 is a possible D gene (6 bases). Looked up from germline, CDR1 is LNHNV and CDR2 is YYDKDF (reference sequence). V lost 1 base, J lost 8 bases, and 11 bases lay in between. CDR3 length: 13 residues. The CDR3 DNA reads TGTGCCACCAGCAGAGGGGGGGGCGGCGGCTACACCTTC. Protein: CATSRGGGGGYTF.